The 27 T cell receptor beta chains in this list originate from one sample, sequenced in a study of cytomegalovirus exposure and HLA in healthy donors. In the PCR, 60 Vbeta and 13 Jbeta primers were used. Generated by immunoSEQ multiplex PCR, the TCRdb table keeps only in-frame clones and is missing some. Seen here are 60,000 to 80,000 clones, approximately 82% observed once, and the top ten hold 3%. Specimen: PBMCs. The receptors originated from a girl between 5 and 17 years old in good health and CMV-seropositive.

V usage is TRBV29-1 and J usage is TRBJ2-1, with a tentative D call TRBD2 (5 bases). Deletions cut 3 bases from V and 10 bases from J, with 10 bases between. The CDR3 spans 11 residues. Germline V CDR1 and CDR2: SQVTM, ANQGSEA. CDR3 in amino acids: CSVDGGGEQFF. The CDR3 DNA follows: TGCAGCGTTGATGGCGGCGGGGAGCAGTTCTTC.

The genes are TRBV6-5 and TRBJ1-5; no reliable D call. The CDR3 extends over 15 amino acids. From germline, CDR1 is MNHEY and CDR2 SVGAGI. V gave up 2 bases and J gave up 0 bases, with 8 bases separating them. Here the CDR3 DNA reads TGTGCCAGCAGTTACCGTCGCAGTAGCAATCAGCCCCAGCATTTT. Its translation is CASSYRRSSNQPQHF.

V is TRBV14 and J is TRBJ1-1, with a tentative D call TRBD1 (5 bases). The CDR3 runs to 11 residues. V was clipped by 3 bases and J by 12 bases, with 11 bases between them. The germline CDR1 and CDR2 sequences are SGHDN and FVKESK. In nucleotides, the CDR3 is TGTGCCAGCAGCCACTGGACGGACACTTTCTTT. The encoded protein is CASSHWTDTFF.

Only a few counts were recorded for this clone. V usage is TRBV5-6 and J usage is TRBJ1-1; D possibly corresponds to TRBD1 (6 bases). Germline lookup yields CDR1 SGHDT and CDR2 YYEEEE. Trimming pared 4 bases from V and 4 bases from J, leaving 14 bases between. The CDR3 length is 14 residues. This CDR3 is CASSEDRRPTEAFF. The CDR3 DNA reads TGTGCCAGCAGCGAGGACAGACGTCCCACTGAAGCTTTCTTT.

This clone was picked up one time. The chain is built from TRBV7-8 and TRBJ1-1, with D possibly being TRBD1 (6 bases). CDR3 length: 16 amino acids. V was trimmed by 4 bases and J by 1 base, leaving 16 bases between them. In germline, CDR1 is SGHVS, CDR2 FQNEAQ. CDR3 coding DNA: TGTGCCAGCAGCTCAGCGTACGCACAGGGGAACACTGAAGCTTTCTTT. Its translation: CASSSAYAQGNTEAFF.

V usage is TRBV4-1 and J usage is TRBJ2-4, with D perhaps matching TRBD1 (6 bases). Germline V CDR1 and CDR2: MGHRA, YSYEKL. The CDR3 has 15 residues. Trimming took off 2 bases at V and 3 bases at J, with 11 bases between the two ends. The CDR3, as DNA: TGCGCCAGCAGCCAATCACAGGGTGTCAAAAACATTCAGTACTTC. This codes for CASSQSQGVKNIQYF.

J is TRBJ1-1 and V is TRBV19; D is possibly TRBD1 (6 bases). The germline V gene has CDR1 LNHDA and CDR2 SQIVND (reference sequence). The CDR3 length is 15 residues. V dropped 2 bases and J dropped 1 base, with 11 bases sitting between them. The CDR3 coding sequence is TGTGCCAGTAGTATATCCAGGGGAGCGAACACTGAAGCTTTCTTT. Translating it yields CASSISRGANTEAFF.

This clone was seen just once. This chain links TRBV19 with TRBJ2-2; tentative D call: TRBD1 (5 bases). Trimming pared 10 bases from V and 7 bases from J, leaving 10 bases between. This CDR3 contains 11 residues. The germline CDR1 and CDR2 sequences are LNHDA and SQIVND (reference sequence). The CDR3 sequence: CATLGVGELFF. Written as DNA, the CDR3 is TGTGCCACCTTAGGGGTCGGGGAGCTGTTTTTT.

J is TRBJ1-3 and V is TRBV5-1; no reliable D call. CDR3 length: 16 amino acids. CDR1 and CDR2 from the germline V gene are SGHRS and YFSETQ. V shed 3 bases and J shed 2 bases, with 15 bases lying between them. The CDR3 loop is CASSSPQADTGNTIYF. CDR3 DNA: TGCGCCAGCAGCTCGCCTCAGGCTGACACTGGAAACACCATATATTTT.

V is TRBV7-2 and J is TRBJ1-5; D is uncertain. The germline V gene has CDR1 SGHTA and CDR2 FQGNSA. Trimming took 3 bases from V and 8 from J, leaving 17 bases between them. The CDR3 has 15 amino acids. CDR3 nucleotides: TGTGCCAGCAGCTTGGGCATAGTCTCCGGCAAGCCCCAGCATTTT. Residues: CASSLGIVSGKPQHF.

V and J are TRBV29-1 and TRBJ1-2; 7 bases are a match to TRBD1. With V trimmed by 7 bases and J by 8 bases, 10 bases remained unmatched. Germline CDR1 reads SQVTM; CDR2 reads ANQGSEA. CDR3 length: 12 residues. The CDR3 bases are TGCAGCGAACACAGGGGCGCCATAGGCTACACCTTC. Translating it yields CSEHRGAIGYTF. The whole variable domain, remainder taken from reference TRBV29-1 and TRBJ1-2, is SAVISQKPSRDICQRGTSLTIQCQVDSQVTMMFWYRQQPGQSLTLIATANQGSEATYESGFVIDKFPISRPNLTFSTLTVSNMSPEDSSIYLCSEHRGAIGYTFGSGTRLTVV.

The chain uses TRBV18 and TRBJ1-5; 7 positions match TRBD1. Germline CDR1 and CDR2: KGHSH and LQKENI. This CDR3 has 14 amino acids. The trim removed 3 bases at V and 6 bases at J, leaving 5 bases unmatched. The CDR3 sequence is CASSPRGILQPQHF. CDR3 sequence (DNA): TGTGCCAGCTCACCCAGGGGGATACTTCAGCCCCAGCATTTT.

V gene TRBV11-2 combines with J gene TRBJ2-7, with D perhaps TRBD2 (5 bases). The CDR3 is made up of 14 amino acids. From germline, CDR1 is SGHAT and CDR2 FQNNGV. Trimming removed 4 bases from V and 6 bases from J, with 16 bases in between. DNA for the CDR3: TGTGCCAGCAGCTACGTTCGGGGTAGAGCCGAGCAGTACTTC. Translated: CASSYVRGRAEQYF.

The gene calls are TRBV6-5 and TRBJ2-7; TRBD1 matches at 8 bases. Germline assignment: CDR1 MNHEY and CDR2 SVGAGI. This CDR3 is built from 15 residues. Germline trimming cut 5 bases from V and 4 bases from J; bases unmatched to any gene: 10. The CDR3 loop is CASSQGAPNLYEQYF. CDR3 DNA sequence: TGTGCCAGCAGTCAGGGGGCTCCCAACCTTTACGAGCAGTACTTC.

This chain links TRBV28 with TRBJ2-3, with D possibly TRBD1 on 5 matching bases. V was trimmed by 7 bases and J by 8 bases, leaving 22 bases between them. CDR3 size: 15 residues. Germline values: CDR1 MDHEN, CDR2 SYDVKM. The CDR3 here is CASIPGSILQGTQYF. The CDR3 bases are TGTGCCAGCATCCCAGGTAGTATCCTCCAGGGTACGCAGTATTTT.

This chain joins TRBV19 and TRBJ1-6, with 11 bases aligning to TRBD1. The germline V gene encodes CDR1 LNHDA and CDR2 SQIVND (reference sequence). The CDR3 is made up of 14 amino acids. Losses at the gene ends were 8 bases for V and 5 bases for J; bases not matched to a gene: 2. CDR3 nucleotide sequence: TGTGCCAGTGGGACAGGGGGGAATAATTCACCCCTCCACTTT. As protein: CASGTGGNNSPLHF. The full variable domain, its missing parts supplied by reference TRBV19 and TRBJ1-6, is DGGITQSPKYLFRKEGQNVTLSCEQNLNHDAMYWYRQDPGQGLRLIYYSQIVNDFQKGDIAEGYSVSREKKESFPLTVTSAQKNPTAFYLCASGTGGNNSPLHFGNGTRLTVT.

V is TRBV7-9 and J is TRBJ1-5; a possible D gene is TRBD1 (5 bases). CDR1 and CDR2 (germline): SEHNR, FQNEAQ (reference sequence). This CDR3 region has 13 residues. V shed 4 bases and J shed 6 bases, with 10 bases lying between them. The CDR3 spells CASSSRQLQPQHF. The CDR3 nucleotides are TGTGCCAGCAGCTCCCGACAGCTTCAGCCCCAGCATTTT.

The chain joins TRBV11-3 to TRBJ2-7; tentative D call: TRBD1 (6 bases). The germline V gene has CDR1 SGHNT and CDR2 YENEEA. Between the trimmed V and J ends, which lost 4 bases and 2 bases, there was a span of 21 bases. The CDR3 runs to 17 residues. CDR3 DNA sequence: TGTGCCAGCAGCTCCTCGTGGCGGCAGGGGTCACCCTACGAGCAGTACTTC. It specifies CASSSSWRQGSPYEQYF.

This clone is a singleton in its sample. The chain links TRBV10-2 to TRBJ2-2, with TRBD1 identical over 8 bases. V shed 7 bases, J shed 1 base, and the junction held 5 bases outside the gene matches. Per the germline V gene, CDR1 is WSHSY and CDR2 is SAAADI. The CDR3 spans 15 residues. The CDR3 reads CASTRGQENTGELFF. The CDR3 nucleotides read TGCGCCAGCACGCGGGGACAGGAGAACACCGGGGAGCTGTTTTTT.

This chain uses TRBV5-1 with TRBJ2-5, with D tentatively TRBD1 (5 bases). CDR1 and CDR2 from the germline V gene are SGHRS and YFSETQ. The CDR3 totals 14 residues. Trimming left V 4 bases short and J 5 bases short, with 15 bases between. The CDR3 reads CASSKDPNRETQYF. The CDR3 bases are TGCGCCAGCAGCAAGGACCCTAACAGGGAGACCCAGTACTTC.

The chain is built from TRBV7-2 and TRBJ2-5; D perhaps matches TRBD1 (6 bases). Germline lookup yields CDR1 SGHTA and CDR2 FQGNSA. This CDR3 has 17 amino acids. V dropped 5 bases and J dropped 0 bases, with 19 bases sitting between them. CDR3 sequence: CASSPPRTDRYQETQYF. The CDR3 DNA follows: TGTGCCAGCAGCCCGCCCCGGACAGATAGGTACCAAGAGACCCAGTACTTC.

This clone was recorded once. The chain recombines TRBV2 with TRBJ1-2; TRBD1 might be the D (5 bases). V lost 7 bases and J lost 2, with 17 bases in between. Germline values: CDR1 SNHLY, CDR2 FYNNEI. This CDR3 region has 15 residues. Written as DNA, the CDR3 is TGTGCCAGCACGGCATTTCAGGGTAGGAACTATGGCTACACCTTC. Protein: CASTAFQGRNYGYTF.

The chain has TRBV15 and TRBJ2-7, with D perhaps TRBD1 (7 bases). This CDR3 is built from 16 residues. V lost 0 bases to trimming and J lost 3 bases, with 15 bases between them. CDR1 and CDR2 from the germline V gene are LNHNV and YYDKDF (reference sequence). Written as DNA, the CDR3 is TGTGCCACCAGCAGAGACCAGGGGGACTCAGGCTACGAGCAGTACTTC. Amino acids: CATSRDQGDSGYEQYF.

Remarks on this clone: Other nucleotide sequences from this sample produce the same CDR3. V is TRBV5-6 and J is TRBJ2-5, with D hard to call. The CDR3 runs 11 residues. The V and J ends lost 5 bases and 1 base respectively, with 3 bases between them. The germline V gene has CDR1 SGHDT and CDR2 YYEEEE. As DNA, the CDR3 is TGTGCCAGCAGTCGCCAAGAGACCCAGTACTTC. Its translation: CASSRQETQYF.

This rearrangement joins TRBV30 to TRBJ1-1, with D possibly being TRBD1 (6 bases). CDR3 length equals 14 residues. Trimming stripped 1 base from V and 1 base from J, with 10 bases between. CDR1 is GTSNPN, CDR2 SVGIG, per germline (reference sequence). The DNA of the CDR3 is TGTGCCTGGAGTGCTTCACAGGGGAACACTGAAGCTTTCTTT. Translation gives CAWSASQGNTEAFF.

V usage is TRBV4-1 and J usage is TRBJ2-1; 9 bases are shared with TRBD2. CDR1 is MGHRA and CDR2 is YSYEKL in the germline V gene. V was clipped by 0 bases and J by 10 bases; unmatched bases: 16. CDR3 size: 18 residues. The CDR3, as DNA: TGCGCCAGCAGCCAAGATGGGCCTAGCGGGGAAACCCACGAGGAGCAGTTCTTC. Protein product: CASSQDGPSGETHEEQFF.

The rearrangement links TRBV4-1 to TRBJ2-1; TRBD2 matches at 10 bases. V lost 0 bases, J lost 3 bases, and 11 bases stayed unmatched. This CDR3 comprises 19 residues. Germline assignment: CDR1 MGHRA and CDR2 YSYEKL. CDR3 DNA: TGCGCCAGCAGCCAAGATCGCCTAGCGGGAGCAACGTTCTACAATGAGCAGTTCTTC. Amino acid sequence: CASSQDRLAGATFYNEQFF.